This T cell receptor beta chain appears in the sequencing data of a study of post-analysis software for immune sequencing data. Study details: Progressive-relapsing, secondary progressive and relapsing-remitting multiple sclerosis were among the disease courses included.

Every TCR beta cDNA library bore unique molecular identifiers. cDNA molecules numbering approximately 500,000 came from roughly 1 to 10 million T cells. TCRdb fed the PCR reads into MiXCR, producing one record per CDR3 protein. The sample has a few hundred thousand distinct CDR3 sequences, 30% to 45% seen once. CDR1 is KGHSH and CDR2 is LQKENI in the germline V gene. The CDR3 totals 16 residues. Trimming stripped 2 bases from V and 4 bases from J, with 17 bases between. Turning to this clonotype: The antigen is undetermined.

Study-level findings and limits: F-measure co-clustering was strong for batch-matched samples. Five or six TRBV segments (TRBV5-6, TRBV5-1 and TRBV20-1 among them) occurred more frequently in patients than in controls. Compared with controls, patients showed significantly lower normalized Chao1 diversity.

The sequence came from a girl aged 5 to 17 with multiple sclerosis. The chain has TRBV18 and TRBJ1-1; TRBD1 might be the D (6 bases). Sequencing was performed on blood. CDR3 protein: CASSPFNIRGITEAFF. As DNA, the CDR3 is TGTGCCAGCTCACCATTTAACATCAGGGGAATCACTGAAGCTTTCTTT.